This TCR beta chain was captured by sequencing in a study of T cell responses to AZD1222 COVID-19 vaccine. The protocol was immunoSEQ multiplex PCR, while the TCRdb copy is restricted to in-frame clones and leaves out a portion. The sample includes about 140,000 clones, more than 85% seen only once; the top ten take roughly 3.1%. Regarding this clone: Antigen: not known.

Trimming removed 0 bases from V and 4 bases from J, with 6 bases in between. There are 13 residues in the CDR3. Study outcomes and limitations: Only six or seven AZD1222 recipients were seropositive at baseline.

The chain has TRBV12-3 or TRBV12-4 and TRBJ1-1, with unresolved D. This TCR came from an adult in good health. The sample was peripheral blood, taken on day 0 of AZD1222 vaccination. The CDR3 is CASSLADRTEAFF. The CDR3 DNA reads as TGTGCCAGCAGTTTAGCTGATCGCACTGAAGCTTTCTTT.